This TCR beta chain stems from a study of human T cells and chemical hapten exposure. TCRdb redid the calling of the RACE reads with MiXCR, one entry per CDR3 protein. The sample has 180,000 or so distinct CDR3 sequences, around 15% seen once; the top ten hold about 1.8%. This CDR3 is 15 amino acids long. Germline CDR1 and CDR2: MNHNS and SASEGT. Germline trimming cut 6 bases from V and 7 bases from J; bases unmatched to any gene: 9. Time point: patch test 1, 2 weeks after DPC sensitization. Treatment specified: therapeutic diphenylcyclopropenone sensitization with weekly scalp DPC. This clonotype was counted many times.

The source of this sequence is a woman aged 25 to 45 with alopecia areata. Some clones in this sample may be carry-over from other donors' samples. The chain is built from TRBV6-1 and TRBJ2-2; TRBD1 matches 9 bases. The sequenced sample was whole blood, obtained in connection with sensitization to the hapten diphenylcyclopropenone (DPC). The CDR3 DNA reads TGTGCCAGCAGGGGTACGACAGGGGGAATCGGGGAGCTGTTTTTT. It codes for CASRGTTGGIGELFF.